This T cell receptor (beta chain) originates from a study of blood T cell repertoires in COVID-19. About the research overall: T cells, B-cell-depleted T cells, or PBMCs provided the cDNA or gDNA that served as material.

Everyone who took part was about 18 to 90 years old, and they came from about two dozen US areas. Profiling relied on immunoSEQ multiplex PCR, and the TCRdb table lists in-frame clones only, not all of them. The table records some 350,000 clones, approximately 84% of them present only once. The source is a woman aged 25 to 39 who had recovered from COVID-19. The sample taken for sequencing was PBMCs or T cells enriched from blood (not recorded which).

The DNA of the CDR3 is TGTGCCAGCAGTTTAGCGCGGGGACTAGCTTTCTTT. It encodes CASSLARGLAFF. The chain is built from TRBV12-3 or TRBV12-4 and TRBJ1-1, with D perhaps TRBD1 (5 bases). This CDR3 has 12 residues. Trimming removed 0 bases at V and 10 bases at J, with 9 bases between.